Below are 32 T cell receptor beta chains sequenced from a single sample in a study of T cell changes during pregnancy in multiple sclerosis. Profiled with immunoSEQ multiplex PCR; TCRdb holds only in-frame clones, not every one. The repertoire holds tens of thousands of clones, with about 90% as singletons. This specimen consisted of CD4+ T cells from peripheral blood mononuclear cells, obtained after pregnancy. Every receptor here comes from a female donor with multiple sclerosis, enrolled in a pregnancy study.

V usage is TRBV18 and J usage is TRBJ2-5, with TRBD1 matching 11 bases. The CDR3 is 14 residues long. The V segment lost 6 bases and the J segment 4 bases; nucleotides outside the gene matches: 4. The germline CDR1 and CDR2 sequences are KGHSH and LQKENI. The CDR3 DNA is TGTGCCAGCTCGCCGGGACAGGGGGGAGAGACCCAGTACTTC. Translation gives CASSPGQGGETQYF.

The V and J genes are TRBV7-2 and TRBJ2-7; D might be TRBD2 (6 bases). The CDR3 loop spans 13 amino acids. Trimming removed 1 base at V and 6 bases at J, with 10 bases between. Germline lookup yields CDR1 SGHTA and CDR2 FQGNSA. In DNA form, the CDR3 reads TGTGCCAGCAGCTTAGTCCGGGGGACCGAGCAGTACTTC. This translates into CASSLVRGTEQYF.

This chain uses TRBV4-1 with TRBJ1-6; D unresolved. Trimming took off 4 bases at V and 9 bases at J, with 16 bases between the two ends. This CDR3 is 15 amino acids long. CDR1 and CDR2 (germline): MGHRA, YSYEKL. The chain's CDR3 is CASSPERRVGSPLHF. The CDR3, as DNA: TGCGCCAGCAGCCCGGAGAGGAGGGTGGGTTCACCCCTCCACTTT.

This clone appeared a single time. In nucleotides, the CDR3 is TGCGCCAGCAGTGGGGACAGGGGACAAGAGACCCAGTACTTC. It translates to CASSGDRGQETQYF. The V gene is TRBV10-1, the J gene TRBJ2-5; 10 bases map to TRBD1. V dropped 4 bases and J dropped 2; count of bases not matched to a gene: 1. The germline CDR1 and CDR2 sequences are WNHNN and SYGVQD (reference sequence). This CDR3 comprises 14 residues.

This clone turned up a few times. The chain carries TRBV4-3 and TRBJ2-3, with D tentatively TRBD2 (6 bases). Trimming took off 1 base at V and 3 bases at J, with 14 bases between the two ends. The germline CDR1 and CDR2 sequences are LGHNA and YSLEER. CDR3 length: 16 residues. The CDR3 DNA sequence: TGCGCCAGCAGCCAAGCGGTGGCAGGGAGGACAGATACGCAGTATTTT. Translation gives CASSQAVAGRTDTQYF.

The chain combines TRBV6-5 with TRBJ1-1, with 7 positions matching TRBD1. Trimming cost V 2 bases and J 9 bases; bases outside gene matches: 9. In germline, CDR1 is MNHEY, CDR2 SVGAGI. The CDR3 loop spans 14 amino acids. The CDR3 sequence is CASSYPGQGGKAFF. The CDR3 nucleotides read TGTGCCAGCAGTTACCCAGGCCAGGGGGGAAAAGCTTTCTTT.

The chain links TRBV5-8 to TRBJ1-1; the match to TRBD1 covers 8 bases. There are 13 residues in the CDR3. The J segment lost 6 bases and the V segment lost 3 bases, leaving 4 bases of the junction unmatched. From germline, CDR1 is SGHTS and CDR2 YDEGEE. The DNA of the CDR3 is TGTGCCAGCAGCTCCGGACAGGGCTCTGAAGCTTTCTTT. Protein product: CASSSGQGSEAFF.

The V and J genes are TRBV29-1 and TRBJ1-1, with D uncertain. The CDR3 runs 13 residues. The germline V gene encodes CDR1 SQVTM and CDR2 ANQGSEA. The germline V and J ends were trimmed by 7 bases and 2 bases, with 14 bases remaining between them. Here the CDR3 DNA reads TGCAGCGCCACGTTCAGATTAAACACTGAAGCTTTCTTT. It codes for CSATFRLNTEAFF.

V usage is TRBV7-2 and J usage is TRBJ2-7, with TRBD2 identical over 8 bases. Germline lookup yields CDR1 SGHTA and CDR2 FQGNSA. The CDR3 sequence is 16 residues long. The V gene end was trimmed by 5 bases and the J gene end by 2 bases; junction bases not matched to a gene: 11. The CDR3 coding sequence is TGTGCCAGCAGCCCGGGGGGGGCGGGGAAGACCTACGAGCAGTACTTC. It translates to CASSPGGAGKTYEQYF.

The chain is built from TRBV30 and TRBJ1-4; a weak D match, TRBD1 (5 bases). The ends were cut back, 0 bases at V and 6 bases at J, with 11 bases in the middle. Germline V gene sequence: CDR1 GTSNPN, CDR2 SVGIG (reference sequence). The length of the CDR3 is 14 residues. The CDR3 loop is CAWSVPGRDEKLFF. The DNA of the CDR3 is TGTGCCTGGAGTGTACCAGGGAGGGATGAAAAACTGTTTTTT.

The CDR3 coding sequence is TGTGCCAGCAGTTCTAGCGTCAGCACAGATACGCAGTATTTT. Translation: CASSSSVSTDTQYF. The rearrangement links TRBV2 to TRBJ2-3, with a weak D call TRBD2 (6 bases). Germline lookup yields CDR1 SNHLY and CDR2 FYNNEI. The CDR3 contains 14 residues. The V gene lost 5 bases and the J gene lost 0 bases, with 9 bases spanning the gap.

The rearrangement joins TRBV30 to TRBJ2-5; D is unclear. V shed 2 bases and J shed 7 bases, with 14 bases lying between them. Germline V gene data show CDR1 as GTSNPN and CDR2 as SVGIG (reference sequence). The CDR3 has 13 residues. The CDR3 here is CAWSRAAPGTQYF. In DNA form, the CDR3 reads TGTGCCTGGAGTCGTGCCGCCCCGGGGACCCAGTACTTC. Full variable domain (remainder filled in from reference TRBV30 and TRBJ2-5): SQTIHQWPATLVQPVGSPLSLECTVEGTSNPNLYWYRQAAGRGLQLLFYSVGIGQISSEVPQNLSASRPQDRQFILSSKKLLLSDSGFYLCAWSRAAPGTQYFGPGTRLLVL.

This clone was detected only once. The chain couples TRBV18 to TRBJ2-5; TRBD2 might be the D (6 bases). The CDR3 sequence is 13 residues long. Germline V gene lookup returns CDR1 KGHSH and CDR2 LQKENI. Trimming took 4 bases from V and 2 from J, leaving 8 bases between them. The CDR3 is CASSRDLQETQYF. The DNA for the CDR3 is TGTGCCAGCTCACGGGACTTACAAGAGACCCAGTACTTC.

This clone has more than one count but fewer than ten. This chain connects TRBV5-4 to TRBJ2-7, with TRBD2 matching over 7 bases. Germline lookup yields CDR1 SGHNT and CDR2 YYREEE (reference sequence). After removal of 4 bases from V and 2 bases from J, the junction contained 3 bases not matched to a gene. There are 13 residues in the CDR3. The CDR3 DNA follows: TGTGCCAGCAGCCGTGGACTAGCCTACGAGCAGTACTTC. Its translation: CASSRGLAYEQYF. The full variable domain, completed using reference TRBV5-4 and TRBJ2-7, is ETGVTQSPTHLIKTRGQQVTLRCSSQSGHNTVSWYQQALGQGPQFIFQYYREEENGRGNFPPRFSGLQFPNYSSELNVNALELDDSALYLCASSRGLAYEQYFGPGTRLTVT.

The V call is TRBV5-1, the J call TRBJ1-5, with 7 nucleotides matching TRBD1. This CDR3 spans 14 amino acids. The germline V gene has CDR1 SGHRS and CDR2 YFSETQ. The junction had 2 bases not matched to a gene; V was cut back by 0 bases and J by 5 bases. DNA of the CDR3: TGCGCCAGCAGCTTGGGCAGGGGGGATCAGCCCCAGCATTTT. Its translation: CASSLGRGDQPQHF. The full variable domain, with the rest looked up from reference TRBV5-1 and TRBJ1-5, is KAGVTQTPRYLIKTRGQQVTLSCSPISGHRSVSWYQQTPGQGLQFLFEYFSETQRNKGNFPGRFSGRQFSNSRSEMNVSTLELGDSALYLCASSLGRGDQPQHFGDGTRLSIL.

This sequence joins TRBV7-2 and TRBJ2-5, with TRBD2 matching 14 bases. CDR1 is SGHTA and CDR2 is FQGNSA in the germline V gene. The trim removed 5 bases at V and 5 bases at J, leaving 7 bases unmatched. This CDR3 is built from 16 residues. DNA of the CDR3: TGTGCCAGCAGCCCCAGGACTAGCGGGGGGCTCGAGACCCAGTACTTC. Protein product: CASSPRTSGGLETQYF. The whole variable domain, remainder taken from reference TRBV7-2 and TRBJ2-5, is GAGVSQSPSNKVTEKGKDVELRCDPISGHTALYWYRQSLGQGLEFLIYFQGNSAPDKSGLPSDRFSAERTGGSVSTLTIQRTQQEDSAVYLCASSPRTSGGLETQYFGPGTRLLVL.

This clone was seen a single time. This CDR3 is also generated by other DNA sequences in the sample. The chain recombines TRBV29-1 with TRBJ2-3; unclear D gene. The CDR3 totals 12 residues. Per the germline V gene, CDR1 is SQVTM and CDR2 is ANQGSEA. Trimming cost V 4 bases and J 1 base, with 6 bases left between them. Here the CDR3 DNA reads TGCAGCGTTGCACCAGGCACAGATACGCAGTATTTT. It yields the protein CSVAPGTDTQYF.

The chain couples TRBV14 to TRBJ1-2, with no clear D. This CDR3 is 15 amino acids long. Germline CDR1 reads SGHDN; CDR2 reads FVKESK. Trimming stripped 0 bases from V and 8 bases from J, with 16 bases between. CDR3 residues: CASSQEGLKGEGYTF. DNA of the CDR3: TGTGCCAGCAGCCAAGAGGGTTTGAAGGGAGAAGGCTACACCTTC.

The sample holds one count of this clone. The chain links TRBV6-5 to TRBJ1-2; TRBD1 agrees at 9 bases. The V gene's germline CDR1 is MNHEY and CDR2 SVGAGI. The CDR3 totals 15 residues. V was pared by 7 bases and J by 4 bases, with 10 bases of the junction left unmatched. The chain's CDR3 is CASNPRDRDIYGYTF. In DNA, the CDR3 is TGTGCCAGCAACCCCCGGGACAGGGACATCTATGGCTACACCTTC.

The chain links TRBV18 to TRBJ2-5; unclear D gene. CDR3 length: 11 residues. V lost 3 bases and J lost 5, with 4 bases in between. CDR1 is KGHSH, CDR2 LQKENI, per germline. CDR3 amino acids: CASSPEETQYF. In DNA form, the CDR3 reads TGTGCCAGCTCACCGGAGGAGACCCAGTACTTC.

The chain uses TRBV5-6 and TRBJ2-5, with 7 bases lining up with TRBD2. With 0 bases clipped from V and 2 bases from J, the junction kept 1 base outside the gene matches. This CDR3 contains 14 residues. Per germline, CDR1 SGHDT and CDR2 YYEEEE. CDR3 sequence reads: CASSLDGGQETQYF. The CDR3, as DNA: TGTGCCAGCAGCTTGGACGGGGGGCAAGAGACCCAGTACTTC.

The chain combines TRBV10-3 with TRBJ2-7; TRBD1 matches 9 bases. With 6 bases clipped from V and 0 bases from J, the junction kept 3 bases outside the gene matches. CDR3 length equals 14 residues. Per the germline V gene, CDR1 is ENHRY and CDR2 is SYGVKD. CDR3 DNA: TGTGCCATCAGGGGGACAGGGAACTCCTACGAGCAGTACTTC. Amino acid sequence: CAIRGTGNSYEQYF.

The chain recombines TRBV19 with TRBJ1-1, with D unclear. The CDR3 totals 12 residues. The germline V gene encodes CDR1 LNHDA and CDR2 SQIVND (reference sequence). Trimming shortened V by 8 bases and J by 3 bases, and 10 bases separated the two germline ends. In nucleotides, the CDR3 is TGTGCCAGTCGGGAGTCATACACTGAAGCTTTCTTT. It specifies CASRESYTEAFF.

The chain uses TRBV2 and TRBJ2-3; D is possibly TRBD2 (5 bases). CDR3 length equals 16 residues. Germline V CDR1 and CDR2: SNHLY, FYNNEI. V was trimmed by 2 bases and J by 4 bases, leaving 16 bases between them. CDR3 bases: TGTGCCAGCAGTGAAACCGGTTTCCTAGCTTCAGATACGCAGTATTTT. Its protein is CASSETGFLASDTQYF. Filled out from reference TRBV2 and TRBJ2-3, the complete variable domain reads EPEVTQTPSHQVTQMGQEVILRCVPISNHLYFYWYRQILGQKVEFLVSFYNNEISEKSEIFDDQFSVERPDGSNFTLKIRSTKLEDSAMYFCASSETGFLASDTQYFGPGTRLTVL.

The chain couples TRBV4-2 to TRBJ1-2, with D unclear. V was pared by 4 bases and J by 1 base, with 7 bases between. In germline, CDR1 is LGHNA, CDR2 YNFKEQ. This CDR3 has 13 amino acids. CDR3 sequence (DNA): TGTGCCAGCAGCCGGCAGATTAACTATGGCTACACCTTC. It is translated as CASSRQINYGYTF.

V usage is TRBV7-3 and J usage is TRBJ1-2; tentatively, D is TRBD1 (6 bases). V lost 7 bases and J lost 3, with 12 bases in between. Germline CDR1 is SGHTA and CDR2 is FQGTGA. CDR3 length equals 13 residues. In DNA, the CDR3 is TGTGCCAGCAAACAGGGCTCCTACTATGGCTACACCTTC. This encodes CASKQGSYYGYTF.

This sequence joins TRBV9 and TRBJ1-5; TRBD1 is a possible D gene (5 bases). This CDR3 contains 14 residues. Germline V lookup: CDR1 SGDLS, CDR2 YYNGEE. With 0 bases removed from V and 5 bases from J, the gap between germline ends came to 9 bases. The CDR3: CASSVDAGYQPQHF. DNA for the CDR3: TGTGCCAGCAGCGTAGATGCAGGGTATCAGCCCCAGCATTTT.

The chain recombines TRBV5-1 with TRBJ2-1; 11 bases map to TRBD2. Losses at the gene ends were 5 bases for V and 10 bases for J; bases not matched to a gene: 5. The CDR3 sequence is 13 residues long. Germline CDR1 and CDR2: SGHRS and YFSETQ. Here the CDR3 reads CASRLAGGREQFF. The CDR3 DNA is TGCGCCAGCAGATTAGCGGGGGGGCGGGAGCAGTTCTTC.

The rearrangement links TRBV10-3 to TRBJ2-1, with 7 nucleotides matching TRBD1. With 6 bases clipped from V and 7 bases from J, the junction kept 6 bases outside the gene matches. The CDR3 is 13 residues long. CDR1 and CDR2 from the germline V gene are ENHRY and SYGVKD. As DNA, the CDR3 is TGTGCCATCAGGAGGGACAGAAGTAATGAGCAGTTCTTC. It specifies CAIRRDRSNEQFF.

The rearrangement joins TRBV12-5 to TRBJ1-2, with a tentative D call TRBD1 (5 bases). This CDR3 region has 12 residues. Trimming took off 6 bases at V and 8 bases at J, with 13 bases between the two ends. Per germline, CDR1 LGHNT and CDR2 FRNRAP. The CDR3 reads CASGPTKGGYTF. CDR3 nucleotide sequence: TGTGCTAGTGGCCCCACTAAGGGGGGCTACACCTTC.

The genes are TRBV6-5 and TRBJ1-3, with D maybe TRBD1 (6 bases). With 3 bases removed from V and 2 bases from J, the gap between germline ends came to 11 bases. CDR3 length equals 15 residues. CDR1 MNHEY and CDR2 SVGAGI come from the germline V gene. For the CDR3, the DNA is TGTGCCAGCAGTTATGTGGGGGCCCCTGGAAACACCATATATTTT. Protein sequence: CASSYVGAPGNTIYF.

The chain is built from TRBV7-8 and TRBJ1-1; D is unclear. Trimming stripped 2 bases from V and 5 bases from J, with 15 bases between. This CDR3 contains 15 residues. Germline V gene sequence: CDR1 SGHVS, CDR2 FQNEAQ. DNA for the CDR3: TGTGCCAGCAGCTTAATCGGCGCAGGAAGGACTGAAGCTTTCTTT. Its protein product is CASSLIGAGRTEAFF.